This entry lists 7 T cell receptor beta chains sequenced from one sample in a study of blood T cell repertoires in COVID-19. The data were produced by immunoSEQ multiplex PCR, yet TCRdb's version contains in-frame clones alone and is incomplete. The table has about 170,000 clones, around four fifths seen once; the top ten hold less than 4%. The sequencing input was PBMCs or T cells enriched from blood (not recorded which). The receptors shown here come from a woman between 45 and 65 years old in a cohort exposed to, infected with or recovered from COVID-19 (not recorded which).

The rearrangement uses TRBV7-3 and TRBJ2-1, with 12 bases fitting TRBD2. Germline assignment: CDR1 SGHTA and CDR2 FQGTGA. The V segment lost 3 bases and the J segment 8 bases; nucleotides outside the gene matches: 8. The length of the CDR3 is 16 residues. The CDR3 DNA follows: TGTGCCAGCAGCTTCCGACTAGCGGGAGTAGGAGATGAGCAGTTCTTC. Translated, it gives CASSFRLAGVGDEQFF.

The chain carries TRBV29-1 and TRBJ2-7; 9 bases align to TRBD1. This CDR3 contains 14 residues. Germline lookup yields CDR1 SQVTM and CDR2 ANQGSEA. V was pared by 6 bases and J by 7 bases, with 13 bases of the junction left unmatched. CDR3 region: CSVAQQGARGEQYF. CDR3 nucleotide sequence: TGCAGCGTCGCCCAACAGGGGGCGAGAGGTGAGCAGTACTTC.

The V gene is TRBV11-2, the J gene TRBJ1-2, with a possible D match to TRBD1 (6 bases). The V gene lost 1 base and the J gene lost 5 bases, with 17 bases spanning the gap. This CDR3 comprises 16 residues. Germline V gives CDR1 SGHAT, CDR2 FQNNGV. The chain's CDR3 is CASSLAPGHPGYGYTF. CDR3 DNA: TGTGCCAGCAGCTTAGCCCCGGGACACCCAGGGTATGGCTACACCTTC.

The gene calls are TRBV28 and TRBJ2-7; D uncertain. V lost 5 bases and J lost 3, with 8 bases in between. The germline V gene has CDR1 MDHEN and CDR2 SYDVKM. This CDR3 spans 12 amino acids. CDR3 loop: CASSDQDYEQYF. The DNA for the CDR3 is TGTGCCAGCAGTGATCAGGACTACGAGCAGTACTTC.

The gene calls are TRBV29-1 and TRBJ1-4; a weak D match, TRBD1 (5 bases). The V gene lost 4 bases and the J gene lost 4 bases, with 13 bases spanning the gap. Germline V gene data show CDR1 as SQVTM and CDR2 as ANQGSEA. This CDR3 has 14 residues. CDR3 DNA sequence: TGCAGCGTTGCAATTGGAGGGGATAATGAAAAACTGTTTTTT. Translation gives CSVAIGGDNEKLFF. Full variable domain (rest looked up from reference TRBV29-1 and TRBJ1-4): SAVISQKPSRDICQRGTSLTIQCQVDSQVTMMFWYRQQPGQSLTLIATANQGSEATYESGFVIDKFPISRPNLTFSTLTVSNMSPEDSSIYLCSVAIGGDNEKLFFGSGTQLSVL.

The CDR3 protein is CASSLGGTANTGELFF. The CDR3 bases are TGTGCCAGCAGTCTCGGCGGGACAGCTAACACCGGGGAGCTGTTTTTT. V gene TRBV6-6 combines with J gene TRBJ2-2, with TRBD1 as a possible D gene (7 bases). This CDR3 region has 16 residues. The ends were cut back, 5 bases at V and 2 bases at J, with 15 bases in the middle. Germline V gene lookup returns CDR1 MNHNY and CDR2 SVGAGI (reference sequence).

The CDR3 reads CASSTQGSSYNEQFF. CDR3 nucleotide sequence: TGTGCCAGCAGCACCCAGGGGAGTTCCTACAATGAGCAGTTCTTC. The chain uses TRBV9 and TRBJ2-1, with D tentatively TRBD1 (6 bases). Between the trimmed V and J ends, which lost 4 bases and 1 base, there was a span of 12 bases. Germline CDR1 and CDR2: SGDLS and YYNGEE. The CDR3 sequence is 15 residues long.